This TCR beta chain was observed in a study of T-cell reconstitution after alpha-beta-depleted transplantation in children. Germline V CDR1 and CDR2: DFQATT, SNEGSKA (reference sequence). Unmatched junction bases numbered 6, after V lost 2 bases and J lost 1 base. The CDR3 covers 17 residues. As it was prepared, the TCRbeta library received unique molecular identifiers. TCRdb fed the PCR reads into MiXCR, producing one record per CDR3 protein. The data hold 500,000 to 600,000 distinct CDR3 sequences, with roughly 27% observed a single time. V and J are TRBV20-1 and TRBJ2-4, with 12 nucleotides matching TRBD2. The receptor comes from a boy under two years old with Wiskott-Aldrich syndrome, due to receive a stem cell transplant. This material consisted of PBMCs, taken before TCRalphabeta/CD19-depleted stem cell transplant. DNA for the CDR3: TGCAGTGCTAGACTAGCGGGAGGGAGGGCGGCCAAAAACATTCAGTACTTC. Translated, it gives CSARLAGGRAAKNIQYF.